The 26 T cell receptor beta chains in this list originate from one sample, sequenced in a study of cytomegalovirus exposure and HLA in healthy donors. 13 Jbeta primers and 60 Vbeta primers were used for the PCR. Some clones are missing from TCRdb's copy, which holds only in-frame ones; the method was immunoSEQ multiplex PCR. The profile covers some 120,000 clones, with around 64% appearing a single time and approximately 9% taken by the ten largest. Sequences were obtained from PBMCs. Receptor source: a man aged 25-40 years in good health and CMV-seropositive.

This clone has a handful of counts. The rearrangement joins TRBV25-1 to TRBJ1-1; 10 bases match TRBD1. The CDR3 spans 15 residues. Trimming removed 6 bases from V and 5 bases from J; junction bases left unmatched: 9. CDR1 and CDR2 from the germline V gene are MGHDK and SYGVNS. This CDR3 is CASSDGQGVGTEAFF. DNA for the CDR3: TGTGCCAGCAGCGACGGACAGGGGGTCGGGACTGAAGCTTTCTTT.

The gene calls are TRBV2 and TRBJ2-1; the D gene is possibly TRBD1 (6 bases). CDR3 size: 16 residues. Between the trimmed V and J ends, which lost 0 bases and 9 bases, there was a span of 18 bases. Germline V CDR1 and CDR2: SNHLY, FYNNEI. The CDR3 region has the DNA TGTGCCAGCAGTGAAGCCCTGACAGGAGGTCAGGGTGAGCAGTTCTTC. Translated, it gives CASSEALTGGQGEQFF. Combining the CDR3 with reference TRBV2 and TRBJ2-1 gives the whole variable domain EPEVTQTPSHQVTQMGQEVILRCVPISNHLYFYWYRQILGQKVEFLVSFYNNEISEKSEIFDDQFSVERPDGSNFTLKIRSTKLEDSAMYFCASSEALTGGQGEQFFGPGTRLTVL.

The sample holds a few counts of this clone. The chain links TRBV28 to TRBJ2-7; no clear D gene. CDR1 MDHEN and CDR2 SYDVKM come from the germline V gene. The CDR3 covers 14 residues. V was cut by 4 bases and J by 0 bases, with 10 bases left in between. As DNA, the CDR3 is TGTGCCAGCAGTTCCCGTGGCGGCTCCTACGAGCAGTACGTC. Translated, it gives CASSSRGGSYEQYV.

This clone was seen just once. The V gene is TRBV29-1, the J gene TRBJ1-2, with 8 nucleotides matching TRBD1. Germline-derived CDR1 and CDR2 are SQVTM and ANQGSEA. This CDR3 region has 13 residues. The ends lost 7 bases at V and 8 bases at J; junction bases unmatched: 12. This CDR3 reads CSAGSGGDRGYTF. CDR3 sequence (DNA): TGCAGCGCCGGATCAGGGGGCGATAGAGGCTACACCTTC.

This chain links TRBV2 with TRBJ2-7, with no clear D. The ends were cut back, 5 bases at V and 5 bases at J, with 10 bases in the middle. The germline CDR1 and CDR2 sequences are SNHLY and FYNNEI. The CDR3 sequence is 12 residues long. The CDR3 sequence is CASSNSRHEQYV. The CDR3 nucleotides read TGTGCCAGCAGTAATTCTAGGCACGAGCAGTACGTC.

This rearrangement joins TRBV2 to TRBJ2-3; tentatively, D is TRBD2 (6 bases). Trimming took 1 base from V and 5 from J, leaving 25 bases between them. The CDR3 has 19 residues. The germline CDR1 and CDR2 sequences are SNHLY and FYNNEI. The CDR3 protein is CASSEEGRYGGNVEDTQYF. In DNA, the CDR3 is TGTGCCAGCAGTGAAGAGGGGAGATACGGCGGGAACGTCGAAGATACGCAGTATTTT.

This chain connects TRBV7-9 to TRBJ2-3, with D maybe TRBD1 (5 bases). CDR1 is SEHNR, CDR2 FQNEAQ, per germline (reference sequence). V dropped 5 bases and J dropped 8 bases, with 11 bases sitting between them. The length of the CDR3 is 12 residues. In DNA form, the CDR3 reads TGTGCCAGCAGCCCCGGCGACAGTACGCAGTATTTT. Translating it yields CASSPGDSTQYF.

The J gene is TRBJ2-1, the V gene TRBV9; tentatively, D is TRBD2 (5 bases). This CDR3 is 16 amino acids long. V lost 0 bases and J lost 1, with 11 bases in between. Looked up from germline, CDR1 is SGDLS and CDR2 is YYNGEE. The CDR3 sequence is CASSVGPPGSYNEQFF. In DNA, the CDR3 is TGTGCCAGCAGCGTAGGTCCGCCGGGGTCCTACAATGAGCAGTTCTTC.

The CDR3 nucleotides are TGTGCCAGCAGTGGGGTTCGGAAATGGACGAGCCAGGGGAACACTGAAGCTTTCTTT. Its protein is CASSGVRKWTSQGNTEAFF. The genes are TRBV2 and TRBJ1-1; a possible D gene is TRBD1 (5 bases). Per the germline V gene, CDR1 is SNHLY and CDR2 is FYNNEI. The CDR3 contains 19 residues. V was shortened by 4 bases and J by 1 base, with 25 bases between the two germline ends.

The V gene is TRBV5-6, the J gene TRBJ2-7, with D possibly matching TRBD2 (7 bases). The germline V gene encodes CDR1 SGHDT and CDR2 YYEEEE. The germline V and J ends were trimmed by 0 bases and 5 bases, with 24 bases remaining between them. The CDR3 loop spans 18 amino acids. CDR3 amino acids: CASSLGGGGLGPPNEQYF. CDR3 coding DNA: TGTGCCAGCAGCTTGGGGGGCGGGGGCCTAGGCCCTCCTAACGAGCAGTACTTC.

This chain connects TRBV28 to TRBJ2-2, with TRBD1 matching over 7 bases. CDR3 length: 14 residues. V lost 9 bases and J lost 7; bases outside the gene matches: 11. The germline V gene encodes CDR1 MDHEN and CDR2 SYDVKM. CDR3 in amino acids: CASRGPLPNGELFF. In nucleotides, the CDR3 is TGTGCCAGTAGGGGGCCCTTGCCGAACGGGGAGCTGTTTTTT.

This chain connects TRBV23-1 to TRBJ2-7; weak D call: TRBD1 (6 bases). TRBV23-1 qualifies as an ORF whose function is uncertain. This CDR3 is built from 15 residues. Trimming removed 0 bases at V and 2 bases at J, with 11 bases between. The CDR3 sequence is CASSQSGHGAYEQYV. The CDR3 DNA reads TGCGCCAGCAGTCAATCGGGACACGGGGCCTACGAGCAGTACGTC.

The V gene is TRBV7-3, the J gene TRBJ1-6; 8 bases are a match to TRBD1. V lost 5 bases to trimming and J lost 7 bases; unmatched junction nucleotides: 7. The germline V gene encodes CDR1 SGHTA and CDR2 FQGTGA. There are 15 residues in the CDR3. The CDR3 loop reads CASSPTRQGNSPLHF. CDR3 nucleotide sequence: TGTGCCAGCAGCCCCACCAGACAGGGGAATTCACCCCTCCACTTT.

The chain couples TRBV13 to TRBJ1-4; 8 positions agree with TRBD1. The germline V gene encodes CDR1 PRHDT and CDR2 FYEKMQ (reference sequence). With 0 bases clipped from V and 5 bases from J, the junction kept 8 bases outside the gene matches. CDR3 length: 17 amino acids. CDR3 amino acids: CASSLGPGGAPNEKLFF. The CDR3 coding sequence is TGTGCCAGCAGCTTAGGGCCAGGGGGCGCCCCGAATGAAAAACTGTTTTTT.

This chain connects TRBV14 to TRBJ2-1, with 11 nucleotides matching TRBD1. The J segment lost 10 bases and the V segment lost 4 bases, leaving 6 bases of the junction unmatched. Germline lookup yields CDR1 SGHDN and CDR2 FVKESK. The CDR3 runs 14 residues. The CDR3 is CASSPGTGGPEQFF. CDR3 sequence (DNA): TGTGCCAGCAGCCCCGGGACAGGGGGTCCCGAGCAGTTCTTC.

The chain links TRBV5-6 to TRBJ1-4; 12 bases fit TRBD1. Germline CDR1 SGHDT, CDR2 YYEEEE. The CDR3 consists of 15 residues. V was clipped by 4 bases and J by 7 bases; unmatched bases: 5. The CDR3 DNA reads as TGTGCCAGCAGCAGAGGGGACAGGGGGCTTGAAAAACTGTTTTTT. It is translated as CASSRGDRGLEKLFF.

As to this clone: One end of the junction does not line up with germline, which may come from a read error. The J gene is TRBJ1-1, the V gene TRBV5-1, with 9 bases identical to TRBD1. CDR3 size: 14 residues. Germline assignment: CDR1 SGHRS and CDR2 YFSETQ. The CDR3 loop is CASGLDRGRTEAFF. CDR3 DNA: TGCGCCAGCGGCTTAGACAGGGGGAGGACTGAAGCTTTCTTT.

V is TRBV5-1 and J is TRBJ2-5; TRBD1 might be the D (6 bases). Looked up from germline, CDR1 is SGHRS and CDR2 is YFSETQ. This CDR3 spans 14 amino acids. Trimming shortened V by 4 bases and J by 4 bases, and 14 bases separated the two germline ends. CDR3 sequence reads: CASSRITGLETQYF. In nucleotides, the CDR3 is TGCGCCAGCAGCCGGATTACAGGGTTAGAGACCCAGTACTTC.

This clone came up a few times. The chain carries TRBV28 and TRBJ2-1, with TRBD2 matching 14 bases. CDR3 length: 15 amino acids. Trimming at V came to 6 bases and at J to 9 bases, leaving 7 bases not matched to a gene. Germline CDR1 is MDHEN and CDR2 is SYDVKM. The CDR3 sequence is CASSPGLAGAGEQFF. CDR3 DNA sequence: TGTGCCAGCAGCCCGGGACTAGCGGGGGCGGGTGAGCAGTTCTTC.

V and J are TRBV9 and TRBJ1-2, with 9 bases fitting TRBD1. The J segment lost 6 bases and the V segment lost 0 bases, leaving 3 bases of the junction unmatched. CDR1 is SGDLS, CDR2 YYNGEE, per germline. CDR3 length: 14 residues. The CDR3, as DNA: TGTGCCAGCAGCGTAGGGCGGGACAGGGATGGCTACACCTTC. This gives the protein CASSVGRDRDGYTF.

J is TRBJ2-3 and V is TRBV6-5; perhaps TRBD1 as D (5 bases). The CDR3 has 12 amino acids. V dropped 6 bases and J dropped 4 bases, with 8 bases sitting between them. Germline V lookup: CDR1 MNHEY, CDR2 SVGAGI. CDR3 sequence: CASSRQSDTQYF. In DNA form, the CDR3 reads TGTGCCAGCAGCCGACAGTCAGATACGCAGTATTTT.

V is TRBV6-1 and J is TRBJ2-5; D is unclear. Germline CDR1 and CDR2: MNHNS and SASEGT. The CDR3 spans 14 residues. V shed 4 bases and J shed 2 bases, with 11 bases lying between them. The DNA of the CDR3 is TGTGCCAGCAGTGGACTGGCCCTTCAAGAGACCCAGTACTTC. This gives the protein CASSGLALQETQYF.

The rearrangement joins TRBV19 to TRBJ1-3; D is possibly TRBD1 (5 bases). Germline V gene sequence: CDR1 LNHDA, CDR2 SQIVND (reference sequence). This CDR3 contains 14 residues. V lost 6 bases to trimming and J lost 0 bases, with 9 bases between them. CDR3 sequence (DNA): TGTGCCAGTAGAGTTACAGGCTCTGGAAACACCATATATTTT. It codes for CASRVTGSGNTIYF.

This sequence joins TRBV28 and TRBJ2-5, with TRBD2 matching 10 bases. Germline V CDR1 and CDR2: MDHEN, SYDVKM. This CDR3 has 17 amino acids. V shed 3 bases and J 3 bases; nucleotides not matched to a gene: 10. Here the CDR3 DNA reads TGTGCCAGCAGTTTTCCCAGCGGGAGGGGAGTAGAAGAGACCCAGTACTTC. Amino acids: CASSFPSGRGVEETQYF.

The chain recombines TRBV5-6 with TRBJ1-2, with D possibly being TRBD1 (5 bases). The germline V gene encodes CDR1 SGHDT and CDR2 YYEEEE. Trimming stripped 4 bases from V and 8 bases from J, with 30 bases between. The CDR3 length is 18 residues. The DNA for the CDR3 is TGTGCCAGCAGCCCTATAAAGGGGCAAGCCGGGCTCGGTGAAGGCTACACCTTC. Protein sequence: CASSPIKGQAGLGEGYTF.

This clone was recorded once. The J gene is TRBJ1-3, the V gene TRBV28, with D possibly matching TRBD1 (6 bases). The germline CDR1 and CDR2 sequences are MDHEN and SYDVKM. The ends were cut back, 8 bases at V and 3 bases at J, with 17 bases in the middle. This CDR3 is built from 15 residues. DNA for the CDR3: TGTGCCAGCCTATCCGCAGGGGTAGATGGAAACACCATATATTTT. The encoded protein is CASLSAGVDGNTIYF.